One and the same sample provided the 2 T cell receptor beta chains below, sequenced in a study of identical twins. MiXCR was run by TCRdb on the 5' RACE reads, yielding one entry per CDR3 protein. The top ten hold 2.5% to 3.5% of the sample, which has approximately 500,000 distinct CDR3 sequences, less than 25% seen once. These data were also filed under a second study, of T cells expressing NK-cell markers.

The source material was CD4+ T cells sorted from blood. These receptors all stem from a woman younger than 35 in good health.

This clonotype was seen a few times. J is TRBJ2-6 and V is TRBV21-1; TRBD1 is taken as the D call from the table, unchecked against the DNA. TRBV21-1 is listed as a pseudogene. The CDR3 is 17 residues long. The CDR3 loop reads CASSARAPLCGANVLTF. In DNA, the CDR3 is TGTGCCAGCAGCGCCCGGGCACCCCTATGTGGGGCCAACGTCCTGACTTTC.

This sequence joins TRBV7-3 and TRBJ2-1; possibly TRBD2 for D (6 bases). Trimming removed 2 bases from V and 3 bases from J, with 8 bases in between. This CDR3 has 14 residues. The germline CDR1 and CDR2 sequences are SGHTA and FQGTGA. The CDR3 here is CASSLDGGYNEQFF. The CDR3, as DNA: TGTGCCAGCAGCTTAGACGGGGGCTACAATGAGCAGTTCTTC.